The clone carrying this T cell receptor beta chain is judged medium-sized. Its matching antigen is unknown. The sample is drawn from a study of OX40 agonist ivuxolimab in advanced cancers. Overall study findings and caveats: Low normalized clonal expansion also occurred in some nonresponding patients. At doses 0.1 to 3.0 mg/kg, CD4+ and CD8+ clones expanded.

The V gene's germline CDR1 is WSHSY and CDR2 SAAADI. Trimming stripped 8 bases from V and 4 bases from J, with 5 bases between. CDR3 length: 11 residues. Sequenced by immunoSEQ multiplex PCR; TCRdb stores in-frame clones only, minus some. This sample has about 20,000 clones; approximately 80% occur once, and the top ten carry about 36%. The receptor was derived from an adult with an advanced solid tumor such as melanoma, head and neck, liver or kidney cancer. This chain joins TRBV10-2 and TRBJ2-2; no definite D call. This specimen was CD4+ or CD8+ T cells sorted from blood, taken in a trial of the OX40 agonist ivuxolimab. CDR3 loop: CASYGTGELFF. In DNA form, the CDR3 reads TGCGCCAGCTACGGCACCGGGGAGCTGTTTTTT.